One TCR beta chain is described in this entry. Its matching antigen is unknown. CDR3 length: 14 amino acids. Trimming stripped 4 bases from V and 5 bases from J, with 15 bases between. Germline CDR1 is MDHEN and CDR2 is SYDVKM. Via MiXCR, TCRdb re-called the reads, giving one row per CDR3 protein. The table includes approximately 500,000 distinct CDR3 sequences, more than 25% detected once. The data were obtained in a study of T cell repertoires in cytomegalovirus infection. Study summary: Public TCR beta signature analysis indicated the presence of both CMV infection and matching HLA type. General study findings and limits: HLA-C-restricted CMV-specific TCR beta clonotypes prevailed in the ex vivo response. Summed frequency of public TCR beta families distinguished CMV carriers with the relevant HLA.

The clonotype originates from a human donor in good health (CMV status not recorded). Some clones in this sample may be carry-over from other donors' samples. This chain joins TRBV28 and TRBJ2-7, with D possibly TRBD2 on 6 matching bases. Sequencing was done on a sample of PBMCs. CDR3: CASSSPGTANEQYF. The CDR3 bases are TGTGCCAGCAGTTCACCGGGGACTGCCAACGAGCAGTACTTC.